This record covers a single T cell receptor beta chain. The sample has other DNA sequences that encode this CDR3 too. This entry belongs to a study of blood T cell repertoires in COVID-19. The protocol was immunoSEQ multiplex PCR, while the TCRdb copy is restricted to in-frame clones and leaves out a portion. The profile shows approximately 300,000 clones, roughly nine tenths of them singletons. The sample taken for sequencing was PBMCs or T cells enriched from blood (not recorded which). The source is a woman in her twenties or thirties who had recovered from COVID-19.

CDR3 amino acids: CASSLGQVNTEAFF. The CDR3 DNA is TGCGCCAGCAGCTTGGGTCAGGTGAACACTGAAGCTTTCTTT. The J gene is TRBJ1-1, the V gene TRBV5-1; the D is unclear. This CDR3 region has 14 residues. V was clipped by 0 bases and J by 0 bases, with 6 bases between them. Germline values: CDR1 SGHRS, CDR2 YFSETQ.